The T cell receptor beta chain described here comes from a study of OX40 agonist ivuxolimab in advanced cancers. Overall study context: Cohort: 75% to 90% men, mean age approximately 60, aged roughly 20 to 79. Study outcomes and limitations: The CD4+ and CD8+ T cells in the blood had expanded clonally by week 6 at 0.1 to 3.0 mg/kg. The mean number of expanded clones was higher in CD8+ T cells than in CD4+.

Trimming pared 5 bases from V and 0 bases from J, leaving 14 bases between. CDR1 and CDR2 (germline): LNHDA, SQIVND (reference sequence). This CDR3 is 15 amino acids long. Note on this clone: Its antigen is unknown.

Peripheral blood came from all dose cohorts at three timepoints. Sequencing was performed with immunoSEQ multiplex PCR; in TCRdb, only in-frame clones are kept and a portion is missing. The table has 60,000 to 80,000 clones, 75% to 85% seen once. The input for sequencing was CD4+ or CD8+ T cells sorted from blood, taken in a trial of the OX40 agonist ivuxolimab. The V call is TRBV19, the J call TRBJ2-7, with D maybe TRBD1 (5 bases). This TCR was sampled from an adult with an advanced solid tumor such as melanoma, head and neck, liver or kidney cancer. Written as DNA, the CDR3 is TGTGCCAGTAGTTTCCACGACAGCTTCTCCTACGAGCAGTACTTC. It yields the protein CASSFHDSFSYEQYF.